The next 4 T cell receptor beta chains were all read from a single sample in a study of T-cell memory formation after mild COVID-19. TCRdb reprocessed the 5' RACE reads with MiXCR, giving one entry per CDR3 protein. The repertoire has 250,000 or so distinct CDR3 sequences, over 9% of them found once; the top ten carry around a fifth. Sequencing used PBMCs or a T cell subset sorted from them (not recorded which). These receptors all come from a man aged 18 to 30 who had mild COVID-19 (a few samples of this study predate the infection). Cell type and time point are not known.

This clonotype was picked up a small number of times. The chain links TRBV6-5 to TRBJ2-7, with 7 nucleotides matching TRBD2. This CDR3 spans 13 amino acids. CDR1 MNHEY and CDR2 SVGAGI come from the germline V gene. Trimming at V came to 5 bases and at J to 6 bases, leaving 7 bases not matched to a gene. CDR3 sequence: CASSTGLVGEQYV. For the CDR3, the DNA is TGTGCCAGCAGTACAGGACTAGTTGGCGAGCAGTACGTC.

This chain uses TRBV19 with TRBJ1-6, with TRBD1 as a possible D gene (6 bases). The CDR3 is made up of 14 amino acids. V lost 6 bases and J lost 7, with 13 bases in between. The germline V gene has CDR1 LNHDA and CDR2 SQIVND (reference sequence). CDR3 residues: CASSRPGQNSPLHF. Here the CDR3 DNA reads TGTGCCAGTAGCCGACCGGGACAAAATTCACCCCTCCACTTT.

V gene TRBV12-3 or TRBV12-4 combines with J gene TRBJ1-4, with TRBD1 identical over 8 bases. The CDR3 has 14 residues. The V segment lost 3 bases and the J segment 7 bases; nucleotides outside the gene matches: 4. CDR3 coding DNA: TGTGCCAGCAGTTTTGGACAGGGTGGTGAAAAACTGTTTTTT. Its translation: CASSFGQGGEKLFF.

This clonotype was picked up a small number of times. In nucleotides, the CDR3 is TGTGCCAGTACCTGGGGAGACACCGGGGAGCTGTTTTTT. Translated, it gives CASTWGDTGELFF. J is TRBJ2-2 and V is TRBV19; D is perhaps TRBD2 (5 bases). The CDR3 extends over 13 amino acids. Per germline, CDR1 LNHDA and CDR2 SQIVND (reference sequence). Deletions cut 7 bases from V and 3 bases from J, with 9 bases between.